This TCR beta chain was retrieved from a study of T cell changes during pregnancy in multiple sclerosis. This table comes from immunoSEQ multiplex PCR, and its TCRdb copy is limited to in-frame clones, with some not included. This table has around 67,000 clones, roughly 90% appearing once. CDR1 is SQVTM and CDR2 is ANQGSEA in the germline V gene. The CDR3 is 15 residues long. Between the trimmed V and J ends, which lost 0 bases and 9 bases, there was a span of 18 bases. The J gene is TRBJ2-4, the V gene TRBV29-1; D is possibly TRBD2 (6 bases). This TCR derives from a female donor in good health, enrolled as a control in a pregnancy study. Sequences were derived from peripheral blood, sampled after pregnancy. The DNA of the CDR3 is TGCAGCGTTGAAGATCAAAGGAGGGGCCGGGGCATTCAGTACTTC. Encoded protein: CSVEDQRRGRGIQYF.